This T cell receptor beta chain was identified during a study of blood T cell repertoires in COVID-19. Whole-study context: T cells, B-cell-depleted T cells, or PBMCs provided the cDNA or gDNA that served as material.

In germline, CDR1 is MNHEY, CDR2 SMNVEV (reference sequence). The V end lost 2 bases, the J end lost 9 bases, and 17 bases lay between the germline ends. The CDR3 spans 15 residues. In the original analysis: Reference gene primer amplification gave estimated nucleated cell counts. Here immunoSEQ multiplex PCR was the method, and the copy in TCRdb shows in-frame clones only, minus some. Clone size and V and J calls were adopted from that table, with D and trimming inferred from the DNA. The sample holds roughly 64,000 clones, 85% to 90% seen once. This rearrangement joins TRBV27 to TRBJ2-1, with D possibly being TRBD1 (6 bases). Input material: peripheral blood. This sequence originates from a man between 50 and 59 years old with active COVID-19. The CDR3 loop reads CASSLTGGGRVEQFF. CDR3 DNA sequence: TGTGCCAGCAGTTTAACTGGGGGCGGAAGGGTTGAGCAGTTCTTC.